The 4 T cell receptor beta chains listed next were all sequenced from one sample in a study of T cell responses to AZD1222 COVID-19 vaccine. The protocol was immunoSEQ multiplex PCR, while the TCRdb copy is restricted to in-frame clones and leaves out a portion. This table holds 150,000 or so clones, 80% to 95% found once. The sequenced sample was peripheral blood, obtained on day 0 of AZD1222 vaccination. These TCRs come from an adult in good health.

CDR3 loop: CASSEALQRVQSPLHF. The CDR3 nucleotides read TGTGCCAGCAGTGAAGCGCTTCAGAGGGTTCAATCACCCCTCCACTTT. This chain links TRBV2 with TRBJ1-6; no definite D call. The CDR3 loop spans 16 amino acids. The germline gives CDR1 SNHLY, CDR2 FYNNEI. With 0 bases removed from V and 10 bases from J, the gap between germline ends came to 16 bases.

CDR3: CASSLVRGGETQYF. The CDR3 DNA sequence: TGTGCCAGCAGCTTAGTGCGGGGGGGTGAGACCCAGTACTTC. This chain connects TRBV11-2 to TRBJ2-5, with TRBD2 matching over 9 bases. The length of the CDR3 is 14 residues. With 1 base clipped from V and 5 bases from J, the junction kept 2 bases outside the gene matches. In germline, CDR1 is SGHAT, CDR2 FQNNGV.

Here the CDR3 DNA reads TGTGCCAGCAGTTTTGGACCTAACTATGGCTACACCTTC. Translation: CASSFGPNYGYTF. The chain combines TRBV12-3 or TRBV12-4 with TRBJ1-2; no clear D. Trimming pared 3 bases from V and 0 bases from J, leaving 5 bases between. This CDR3 region has 13 residues.

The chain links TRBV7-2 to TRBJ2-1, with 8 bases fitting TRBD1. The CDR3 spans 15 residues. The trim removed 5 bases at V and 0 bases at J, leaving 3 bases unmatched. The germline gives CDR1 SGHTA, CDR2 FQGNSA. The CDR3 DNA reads TGTGCCAGCAGCATAGACAGGGGCTCCTACAATGAGCAGTTCTTC. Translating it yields CASSIDRGSYNEQFF.